This T cell receptor beta chain was sequenced in a study of beta chain features in type 1 diabetes. The germline gives CDR1 SGDLS, CDR2 YYNGEE. The CDR3 is made up of 16 amino acids. Trimming shortened V by 4 bases and J by 1 base, and 14 bases separated the two germline ends. The whole isolated RNA underwent reverse transcription, so sequencing captured expressed TCRB transcripts. Generated by immunoSEQ multiplex PCR, the TCRdb table keeps only in-frame clones and is missing some. The sample lists 600,000 to 650,000 clones; 15% to 17% were seen once. The study's findings and limits: Compared to healthy donors, patients appeared to have naive, central memory and Treg TCRB repertoires that were more alike.

Stem cell-like memory, regulatory, central memory and naive CD4+ cells were sorted via CD45RO/CCR7/CD25/CD127/CD95/CD27. Each sorted fraction was over 95% pure. This clone was counted a few times. Its antigen is unidentified. The sample consisted of naive CD4+ T cells from blood. The receptor was isolated from a man aged 18-30 years in good health. V is TRBV9 and J is TRBJ2-2, with D unresolved. CDR3 DNA sequence: TGTGCCAGCAGCCCACGTCCCCCAGGGAACACCGGGGAGCTGTTTTTT. Translated: CASSPRPPGNTGELFF.